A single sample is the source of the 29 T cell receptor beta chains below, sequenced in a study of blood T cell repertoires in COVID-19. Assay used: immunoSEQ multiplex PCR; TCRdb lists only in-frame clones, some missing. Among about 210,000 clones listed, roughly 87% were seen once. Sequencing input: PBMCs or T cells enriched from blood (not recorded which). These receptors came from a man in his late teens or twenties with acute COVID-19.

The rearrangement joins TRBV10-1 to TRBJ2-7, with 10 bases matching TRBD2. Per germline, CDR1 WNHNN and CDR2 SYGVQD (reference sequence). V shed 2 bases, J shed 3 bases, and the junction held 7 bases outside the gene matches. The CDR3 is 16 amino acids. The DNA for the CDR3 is TGCGCCAGCAGTGAGGTTTCTAGCGGGAGTTTCTACGAGCAGTACTTC. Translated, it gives CASSEVSSGSFYEQYF.

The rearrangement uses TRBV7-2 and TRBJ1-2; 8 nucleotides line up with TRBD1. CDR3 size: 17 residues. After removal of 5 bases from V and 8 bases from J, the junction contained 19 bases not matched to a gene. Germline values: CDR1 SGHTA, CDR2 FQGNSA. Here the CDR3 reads CASSHSGGQTGPRGYTF. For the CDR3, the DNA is TGTGCCAGCAGCCATTCAGGGGGCCAAACGGGCCCGAGGGGCTACACCTTC.

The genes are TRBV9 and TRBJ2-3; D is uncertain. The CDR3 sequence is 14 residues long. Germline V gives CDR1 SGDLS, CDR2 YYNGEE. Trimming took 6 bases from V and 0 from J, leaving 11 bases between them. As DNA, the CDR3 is TGTGCCAGCACCGACGGCGGAAGCACAGATACGCAGTATTTT. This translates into CASTDGGSTDTQYF.

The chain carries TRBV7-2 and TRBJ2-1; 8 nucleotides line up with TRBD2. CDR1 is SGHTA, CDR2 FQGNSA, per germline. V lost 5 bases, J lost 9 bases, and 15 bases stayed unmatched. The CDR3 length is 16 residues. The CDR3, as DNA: TGTGCCAGCAGCCGGAGAAGGCCCAGCGGGAGTCTTGAGCAGTTCTTC. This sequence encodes CASSRRRPSGSLEQFF.

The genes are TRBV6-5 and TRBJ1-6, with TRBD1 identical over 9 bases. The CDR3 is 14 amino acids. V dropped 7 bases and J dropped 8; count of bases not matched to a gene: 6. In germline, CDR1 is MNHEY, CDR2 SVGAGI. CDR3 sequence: CASTSDRGDSPLHF. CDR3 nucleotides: TGTGCCAGCACTTCCGACAGGGGGGATTCACCCCTCCACTTT.

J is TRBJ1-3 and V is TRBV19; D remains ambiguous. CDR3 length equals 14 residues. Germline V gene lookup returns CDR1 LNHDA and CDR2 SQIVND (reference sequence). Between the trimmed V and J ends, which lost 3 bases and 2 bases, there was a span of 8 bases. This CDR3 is CASSIGITGNTIYF. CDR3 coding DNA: TGTGCCAGTAGTATCGGGATTACTGGAAACACCATATATTTT.

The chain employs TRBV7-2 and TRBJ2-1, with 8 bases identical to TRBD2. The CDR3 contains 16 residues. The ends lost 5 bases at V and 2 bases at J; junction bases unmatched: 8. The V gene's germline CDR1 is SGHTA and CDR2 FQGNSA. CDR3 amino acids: CASSPRSGGAYNEQFF. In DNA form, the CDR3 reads TGTGCCAGCAGCCCCCGATCGGGAGGGGCCTACAATGAGCAGTTCTTC.

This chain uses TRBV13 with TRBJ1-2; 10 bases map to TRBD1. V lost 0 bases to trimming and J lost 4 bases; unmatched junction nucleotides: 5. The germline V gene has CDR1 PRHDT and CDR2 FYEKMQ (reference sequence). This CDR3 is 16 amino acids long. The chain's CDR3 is CASSLGGRTGGYGYTF. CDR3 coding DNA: TGTGCCAGCAGCTTAGGCGGCCGGACAGGGGGCTATGGCTACACCTTC.

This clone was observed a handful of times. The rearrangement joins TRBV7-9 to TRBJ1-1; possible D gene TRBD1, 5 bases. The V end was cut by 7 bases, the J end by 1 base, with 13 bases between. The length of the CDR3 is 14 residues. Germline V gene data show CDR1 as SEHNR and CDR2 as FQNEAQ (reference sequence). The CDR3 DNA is TGTGCCAGCACCGAATCGACAGCGAACACTGAAGCTTTCTTT. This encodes CASTESTANTEAFF. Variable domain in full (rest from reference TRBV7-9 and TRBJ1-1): DTGVSQNPRHKITKRGQNVTFRCDPISEHNRLYWYRQTLGQGPEFLTYFQNEAQLEKSRLLSDRFSAERPKGSFSTLEIQRTEQGDSAMYLCASTESTANTEAFFGQGTRLTVV.

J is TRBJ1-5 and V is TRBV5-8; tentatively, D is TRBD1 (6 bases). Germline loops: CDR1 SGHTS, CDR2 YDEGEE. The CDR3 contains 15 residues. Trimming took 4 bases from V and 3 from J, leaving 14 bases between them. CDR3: CASSAGDVINQPQHF. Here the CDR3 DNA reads TGTGCCAGCAGCGCAGGGGACGTAATCAATCAGCCCCAGCATTTT.

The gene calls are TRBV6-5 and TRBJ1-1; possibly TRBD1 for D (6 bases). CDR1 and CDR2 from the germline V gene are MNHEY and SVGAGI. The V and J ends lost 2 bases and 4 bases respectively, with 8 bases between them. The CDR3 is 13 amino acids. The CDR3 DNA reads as TGTGCCAGCAGTTACACAGGGCCCACTGAAGCTTTCTTT. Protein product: CASSYTGPTEAFF.

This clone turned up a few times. The CDR3 region is CASSPGHQNTEAFF. In nucleotides, the CDR3 is TGTGCCAGCAGCCCTGGACACCAGAACACTGAAGCTTTCTTT. V gene TRBV7-3 combines with J gene TRBJ1-1, with D possibly matching TRBD1 (5 bases). The V gene lost 5 bases and the J gene lost 1 base, with 11 bases spanning the gap. This CDR3 contains 14 residues. Germline assignment: CDR1 SGHTA and CDR2 FQGTGA. Full variable domain (outside the CDR3, taken from reference TRBV7-3 and TRBJ1-1): GAGVSQTPSNKVTEKGKYVELRCDPISGHTALYWYRQSLGQGPEFLIYFQGTGAADDSGLPNDRFFAVRPEGSVSTLKIQRTERGDSAVYLCASSPGHQNTEAFFGQGTRLTVV.

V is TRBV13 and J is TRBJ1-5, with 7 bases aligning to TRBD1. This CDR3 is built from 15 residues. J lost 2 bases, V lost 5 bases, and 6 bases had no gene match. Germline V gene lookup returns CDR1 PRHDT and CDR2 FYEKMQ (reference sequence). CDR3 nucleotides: TGTGCCAGCAGCCAACAGGGGAGTGGCAATCAGCCCCAGCATTTT. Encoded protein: CASSQQGSGNQPQHF.

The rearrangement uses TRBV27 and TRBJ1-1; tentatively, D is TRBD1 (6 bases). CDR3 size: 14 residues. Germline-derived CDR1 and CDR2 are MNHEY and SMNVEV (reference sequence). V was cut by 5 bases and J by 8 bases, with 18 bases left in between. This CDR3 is CASSLWDTGREAFF. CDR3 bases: TGTGCCAGCAGTCTTTGGGATACAGGGCGCGAAGCTTTCTTT.

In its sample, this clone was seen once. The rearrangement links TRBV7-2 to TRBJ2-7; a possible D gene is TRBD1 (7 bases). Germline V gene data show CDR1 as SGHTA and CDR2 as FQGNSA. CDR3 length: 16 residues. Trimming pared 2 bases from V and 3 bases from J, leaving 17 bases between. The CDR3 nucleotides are TGTGCCAGCAGCTTACAGGCGCAGGGGGGTGGCTACGAGCAGTACTTC. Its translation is CASSLQAQGGGYEQYF.

The CDR3 reads CASSPYEGEAFF. Here the CDR3 DNA reads TGTGCCAGCTCACCTTACGAGGGAGAAGCTTTCTTT. The J gene is TRBJ1-1, the V gene TRBV18; no clear D gene. Deletions cut 3 bases from V and 8 bases from J, with 10 bases between. The CDR3 runs to 12 residues. Germline CDR1 is KGHSH and CDR2 is LQKENI.

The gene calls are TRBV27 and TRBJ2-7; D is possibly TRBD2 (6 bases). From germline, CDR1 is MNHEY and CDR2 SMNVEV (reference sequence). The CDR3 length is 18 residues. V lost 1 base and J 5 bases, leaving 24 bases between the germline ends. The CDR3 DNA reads TGTGCCAGCAGTTTATTTGTAGGCAGGGAGGCCCGTCGGAACGAGCAGTACTTC. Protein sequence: CASSLFVGREARRNEQYF.

The CDR3 nucleotides read TGTGCCAGCAGTCGGGGGACAGGGTCAGATACGCAGTATTTT. It specifies CASSRGTGSDTQYF. The chain joins TRBV11-2 to TRBJ2-3, with 9 bases fitting TRBD1. Germline CDR1 SGHAT, CDR2 FQNNGV. The trim removed 6 bases at V and 4 bases at J, leaving 5 bases unmatched. CDR3 length: 14 residues.

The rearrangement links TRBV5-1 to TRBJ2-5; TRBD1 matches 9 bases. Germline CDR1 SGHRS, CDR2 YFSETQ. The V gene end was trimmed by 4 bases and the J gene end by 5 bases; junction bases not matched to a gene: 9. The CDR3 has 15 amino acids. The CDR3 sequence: CASSPLQGAGETQYF. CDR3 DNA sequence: TGCGCCAGCAGCCCACTACAGGGGGCCGGCGAGACCCAGTACTTC.

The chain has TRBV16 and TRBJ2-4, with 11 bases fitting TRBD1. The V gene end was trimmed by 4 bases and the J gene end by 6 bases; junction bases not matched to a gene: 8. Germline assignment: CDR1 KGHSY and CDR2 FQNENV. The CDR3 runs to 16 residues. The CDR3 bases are TGTGCCAGCAGCCCGAAACCCGGGACAGGGGGAAACATTCAGTACTTC. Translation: CASSPKPGTGGNIQYF.

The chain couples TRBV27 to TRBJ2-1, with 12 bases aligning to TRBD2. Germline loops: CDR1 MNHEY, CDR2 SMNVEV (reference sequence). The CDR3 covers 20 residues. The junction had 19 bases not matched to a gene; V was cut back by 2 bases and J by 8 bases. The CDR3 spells CASSLRGWLAGGSRSDEQFF. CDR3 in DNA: TGTGCCAGCAGTTTACGGGGGTGGCTAGCGGGAGGGTCTAGGAGTGATGAGCAGTTCTTC.

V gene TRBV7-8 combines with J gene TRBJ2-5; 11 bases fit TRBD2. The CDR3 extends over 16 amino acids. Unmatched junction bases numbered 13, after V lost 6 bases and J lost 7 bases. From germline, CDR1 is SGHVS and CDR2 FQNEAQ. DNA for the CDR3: TGTGCCAGCAGTCCCCGACTAGCGGGAAAGAGTGGGACCCAGTACTTC. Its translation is CASSPRLAGKSGTQYF.

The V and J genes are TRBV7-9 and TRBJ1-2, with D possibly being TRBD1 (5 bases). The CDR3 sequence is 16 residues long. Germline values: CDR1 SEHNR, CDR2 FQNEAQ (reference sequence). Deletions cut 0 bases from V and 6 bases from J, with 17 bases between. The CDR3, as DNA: TGTGCCAGCAGCTTAGCGGGGGAGCGGAGGGACCATGGCTACACCTTC. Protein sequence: CASSLAGERRDHGYTF.

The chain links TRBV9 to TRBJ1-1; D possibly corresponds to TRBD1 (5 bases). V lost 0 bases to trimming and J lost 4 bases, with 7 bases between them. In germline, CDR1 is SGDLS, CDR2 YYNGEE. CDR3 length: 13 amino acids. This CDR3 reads CASSVEGVTEAFF. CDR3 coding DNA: TGTGCCAGCAGCGTAGAAGGGGTCACTGAAGCTTTCTTT.

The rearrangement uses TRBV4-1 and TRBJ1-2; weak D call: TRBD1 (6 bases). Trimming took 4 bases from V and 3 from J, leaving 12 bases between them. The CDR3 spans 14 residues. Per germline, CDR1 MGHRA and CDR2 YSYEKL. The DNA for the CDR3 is TGCGCCAGCAGCCCAGGACAGAGGGACTATGGCTACACCTTC. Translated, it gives CASSPGQRDYGYTF.

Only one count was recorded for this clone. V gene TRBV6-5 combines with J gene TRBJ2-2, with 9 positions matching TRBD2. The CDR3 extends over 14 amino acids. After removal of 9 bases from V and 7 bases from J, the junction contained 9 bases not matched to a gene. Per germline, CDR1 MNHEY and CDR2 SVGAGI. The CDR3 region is CASRIAGVSGELFF. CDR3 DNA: TGTGCCAGTCGTATAGCGGGAGTGAGCGGGGAGCTGTTTTTT.

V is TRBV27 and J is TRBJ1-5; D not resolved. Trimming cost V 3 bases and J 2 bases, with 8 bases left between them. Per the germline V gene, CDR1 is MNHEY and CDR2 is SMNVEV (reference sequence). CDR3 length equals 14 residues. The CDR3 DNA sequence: TGTGCCAGCAGTTTGTCCGGGGGCAATCAGCCCCAGCATTTT. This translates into CASSLSGGNQPQHF.

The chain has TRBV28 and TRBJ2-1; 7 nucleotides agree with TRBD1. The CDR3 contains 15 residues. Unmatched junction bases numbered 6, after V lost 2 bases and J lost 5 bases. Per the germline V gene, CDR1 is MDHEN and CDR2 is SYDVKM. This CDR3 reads CASSLARGINNEQFF. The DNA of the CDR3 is TGTGCCAGCAGTTTAGCCAGGGGGATAAACAATGAGCAGTTCTTC.

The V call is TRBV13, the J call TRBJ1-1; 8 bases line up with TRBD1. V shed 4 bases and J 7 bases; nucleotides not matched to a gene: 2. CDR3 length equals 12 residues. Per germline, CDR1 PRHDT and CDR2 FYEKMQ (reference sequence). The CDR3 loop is CASSSGQGEAFF. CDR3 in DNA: TGTGCCAGCAGCTCCGGACAGGGTGAAGCTTTCTTT. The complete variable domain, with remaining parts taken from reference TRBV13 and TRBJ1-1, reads AAGVIQSPRHLIKEKRETATLKCYPIPRHDTVYWYQQGPGQDPQFLISFYEKMQSDKGSIPDRFSAQQFSDYHSELNMSSLELGDSALYFCASSSGQGEAFFGQGTRLTVV.